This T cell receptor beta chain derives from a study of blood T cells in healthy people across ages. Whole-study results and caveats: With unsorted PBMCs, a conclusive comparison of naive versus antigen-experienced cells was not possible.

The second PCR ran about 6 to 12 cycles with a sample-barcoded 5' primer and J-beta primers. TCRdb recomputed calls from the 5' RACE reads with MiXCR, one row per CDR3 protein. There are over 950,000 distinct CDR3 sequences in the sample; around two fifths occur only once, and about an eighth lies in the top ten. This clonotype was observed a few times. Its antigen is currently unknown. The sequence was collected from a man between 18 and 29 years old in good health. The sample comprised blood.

The CDR3: CASRAPPVVHEQFF. In DNA form, the CDR3 reads TGTGCCAGCAGGGCACCTCCGGTGGTCCATGAGCAGTTCTTC. V gene TRBV2 combines with J gene TRBJ2-1; D remains ambiguous. Per germline, CDR1 SNHLY and CDR2 FYNNEI. V lost 6 bases to trimming and J lost 8 bases, with 17 bases between them. The CDR3 spans 14 residues. The full variable domain, its missing parts supplied by reference TRBV2 and TRBJ2-1, is EPEVTQTPSHQVTQMGQEVILRCVPISNHLYFYWYRQILGQKVEFLVSFYNNEISEKSEIFDDQFSVERPDGSNFTLKIRSTKLEDSAMYFCASRAPPVVHEQFFGPGTRLTVL.